This TCR beta chain was recorded in a study of breast tumors, draining lymph nodes, adjacent tissues. As regards this clonotype: No antigen is known for it.

TCRdb itself ran the multiplex PCR reads through MiXCR, one entry per CDR3 protein. Of more than 20,000 distinct CDR3 sequences detected, 60% to 75% appear once; the ten largest clones hold less than 25%. Whole-study findings and limits: Tumor repertoires ranked between lymph nodes and nontumor tissue in diversity, with V and J gene preferences.

The clonotype comes from a female donor with breast cancer. Some clones in this sample may be carry-over from other donors' samples. Material for sequencing was tumor-adjacent breast tissue.

CDR3 in DNA: TGTGCCACCAGCAGAGATCTAGGGTACAACACAGATACGCAGTATTTT. Protein: CATSRDLGYNTDTQYF. The rearrangement uses TRBV15 and TRBJ2-3; D unclear. From germline, CDR1 is LNHNV and CDR2 YYDKDF (reference sequence). Trimming stripped 0 bases from V and 2 bases from J, with 12 bases between. The CDR3 is 16 amino acids.